The rows below give T cell receptor beta chains drawn from one sample of a study of blood T cell repertoires in COVID-19. The data were produced by immunoSEQ multiplex PCR, yet TCRdb's version contains in-frame clones alone and is incomplete. In the table there are about 380,000 clones, nearly 90% of which are singletons. Sequencing was done on a sample of peripheral blood. Receptors originate from a man aged 18 to 35 with active or convalescent COVID-19. Each CDR3 is given with its conserved first and last residue. A D gene is named only where the DNA matches it firmly. Only some rows state a clone size, as once, few, many or a class for expanded clones.

J gene,D gene,clone size,V gene,CDR3 protein,CDR3 DNA
TRBJ2-7,TRBD1,.,TRBV6-6,CASSRDSTYEQYF,TGTGCCAGCAGTCGGGACAGTACCTACGAGCAGTACTTC
TRBJ2-5,TRBD1,.,TRBV7-9,CASLRDRGAKTQYF,TGTGCCAGCCTCCGGGACAGGGGTGCCAAGACCCAGTACTTC
TRBJ1-1,.,.,TRBV28,CASSRNRQILNTEAFF,TGTGCCAGCAGCAGAAATAGACAGATATTGAACACTGAAGCTTTCTTT
TRBJ2-7,.,.,TRBV27,CASSAGTQAYEQYF,TGTGCCAGCAGCGCCGGGACTCAGGCCTACGAGCAGTACTTC
TRBJ2-4,.,.,TRBV3-1/TRBV3-2,CASSQAPGATFKNIQYF,TGTGCCAGCAGCCAAGCTCCAGGGGCAACTTTTAAAAACATTCAGTACTTC
TRBJ2-7,.,many,TRBV4-3,CASSQALEGIEQYF,TGCGCCAGCAGCCAAGCGTTGGAGGGCATCGAGCAGTACTTC
TRBJ2-7,.,.,TRBV7-9,CASSAPKDLSEQYF,TGTGCCAGCAGCGCCCCCAAGGACTTAAGCGAGCAGTACTTC
TRBJ2-7,TRBD2,.,TRBV6-1,CASSDKRSGATYEQYF,TGTGCCAGCAGTGACAAGCGGAGCGGGGCAACCTACGAGCAGTACTTC
TRBJ1-4,TRBD1,.,TRBV28,CASLRGQREKLFF,TGTGCCAGTCTCAGGGGACAGAGAGAAAAACTGTTTTTT
TRBJ2-2,.,.,TRBV11-2,CASSLAPGGAGGELFF,TGTGCCAGCAGCTTAGCCCCGGGGGGCGCGGGCGGGGAGCTGTTTTTT
TRBJ1-2,.,.,TRBV6-1,CASSEDPGDYGYTF,TGTGCCAGCAGTGAAGACCCGGGGGACTATGGCTACACCTTC
TRBJ2-4,.,.,TRBV9,CASSVGLAETNIQYF,TGTGCCAGCAGCGTAGGGTTAGCGGAGACAAACATTCAGTACTTC
TRBJ2-7,.,few,TRBV18,CASSPEGAYEQYF,TGTGCCAGCTCACCAGAGGGAGCCTACGAGCAGTACTTC
TRBJ1-5,.,.,TRBV2,CASIGARNQPQHF,TGTGCCAGCATTGGTGCCCGGAATCAGCCCCAGCATTTT
TRBJ2-5,.,.,TRBV21-1,CASSAVGYSPGLAGGPSKKTQYF,TGTGCCAGCAGCGCGGTCGGGTATAGTCCGGGACTAGCGGGGGGGCCGAGTAAGAAGACCCAGTACTTC
TRBJ2-7,TRBD2,.,TRBV6-5,CASGPAGGIDEQYF,TGTGCCAGCGGACCGGCGGGGGGGATCGACGAGCAGTACTTC
TRBJ1-5,.,few,TRBV7-2,CASSQGRVNQPQHF,TGTGCCAGCAGCCAGGGGAGGGTAAATCAGCCCCAGCATTTT
TRBJ2-1,TRBD2,once,TRBV6-4,CASSAAGLREQFF,TGTGCCAGCAGTGCAGCGGGACTTAGAGAGCAGTTCTTC
TRBJ1-2,.,.,TRBV18,CASSNQGTHGYTF,TGTGCCAGCTCAAATCAGGGGACCCATGGCTACACCTTC
TRBJ1-3,.,.,TRBV21-1,CASSKVGGAGNTIYF,TGTGCCAGCAGCAAAGTCGGGGGGGCCGGAAACACCATATATTTT
TRBJ1-1,.,.,TRBV28,CASRPPSLGAFF,TGTGCCAGCAGACCCCCTTCCCTCGGAGCTTTCTTT
TRBJ2-3,TRBD1,.,TRBV5-1,CASSLANRGADTQYF,TGCGCCAGCAGCTTGGCTAACAGGGGAGCAGATACGCAGTATTTT
TRBJ1-1,TRBD1,.,TRBV4-1,CASSHPGTGSTEAFF,TGCGCCAGCAGCCATCCCGGGACAGGGAGTACTGAAGCTTTCTTT
TRBJ1-6,.,.,TRBV7-9,CASSLGEGWNSPLHF,TGTGCCAGCAGCTTAGGTGAGGGCTGGAATTCACCCCTCCACTTT
TRBJ1-5,.,.,TRBV7-9,CASSLAQGPLEAQHF,TGTGCCAGCAGCTTAGCCCAGGGGCCTTTAGAGGCCCAGCATTTT
TRBJ2-3,.,.,TRBV9,CASTLGGGGSTDTQYF,TGTGCCAGCACCCTCGGGGGCGGGGGAAGCACAGATACGCAGTATTTT
TRBJ1-2,.,.,TRBV4-3,CASSQSMAGLEGYTF,TGCGCCAGCAGCCAAAGTATGGCAGGTCTCGAGGGCTACACCTTC
TRBJ2-3,TRBD2,.,TRBV5-1,CASSHGTRSNTQYF,TGCGCCAGCAGCCACGGGACTAGGTCTAATACGCAGTATTTT
TRBJ1-6,TRBD1,.,TRBV11-2,CASSPDRVIHF,TGTGCCAGCAGCCCAGACAGGGTAATCCACTTT
TRBJ1-1,.,few,TRBV7-9,CASSPPPGMNTEAFF,TGTGCCAGCAGCCCCCCCCCGGGGATGAACACTGAAGCTTTCTTT
TRBJ1-5,.,.,TRBV15,CATSGGPGVNQPQHF,TGTGCCACCAGCGGAGGACCGGGGGTCAATCAGCCCCAGCATTTT
TRBJ1-1,.,once,TRBV7-2,CASSFQQGLNTEAFF,TGTGCCAGCAGCTTCCAGCAGGGCCTGAACACTGAAGCTTTCTTT
TRBJ1-5,TRBD1,.,TRBV19,CASSITGGYSNQPQHF,TGTGCCAGTAGTATCACAGGGGGTTATAGCAATCAGCCCCAGCATTTT
TRBJ1-5,.,once,TRBV18,CASSPRGGGQPQHF,TGTGCCAGCTCACCACGAGGGGGAGGGCAGCCCCAGCATTTT
TRBJ2-7,TRBD2,.,TRBV6-2/TRBV6-3,CASSEGLAPLGYEQYF,TGTGCCAGCAGTGAGGGACTAGCCCCCCTAGGCTACGAGCAGTACTTC
TRBJ1-3,.,.,TRBV5-4,CASSLANRGPSSGNTIYF,TGTGCCAGCAGCTTGGCCAACCGGGGTCCGAGCTCTGGAAACACCATATATTTT
TRBJ1-3,.,.,TRBV2,CASREGAGNTIYF,TGTGCCAGCAGGGAGGGAGCCGGAAACACCATATATTTT
TRBJ1-6,TRBD1,.,TRBV28,CASSMQGAVGSPLHF,TGTGCCAGCAGTATGCAGGGGGCGGTGGGTTCACCCCTCCACTTT
TRBJ1-2,.,.,TRBV7-2,CASSPGTIVGYTF,TGTGCCAGCAGCCCCGGGACAATTGTTGGCTACACCTTC
TRBJ2-7,TRBD1,.,TRBV15,CATSSGTGSYEQYF,TGTGCCACCAGCAGCGGGACAGGGAGCTACGAGCAGTACTTC
TRBJ2-2,.,.,TRBV9,CASSASNTGELFF,TGTGCCAGCAGCGCGTCGAACACCGGGGAGCTGTTTTTT
TRBJ1-2,.,few,TRBV7-2,CASSLESGLIGTNGYTF,TGTGCCAGCAGCTTAGAGTCAGGTTTAATCGGCACGAATGGCTACACCTTC
TRBJ1-2,TRBD1,once,TRBV27,CASSLKTVSGGSYGYTF,TGTGCCAGCAGTTTAAAAACGGTGTCAGGGGGCTCCTATGGCTACACCTTC
TRBJ1-1,.,.,TRBV19,CASLQGNTEAFF,TGTGCCAGCCTACAGGGTAACACTGAAGCTTTCTTT
TRBJ2-3,.,.,TRBV4-2,CASSPTTTDTQYF,TGTGCCAGCAGCCCTACCACCACAGATACGCAGTATTTT
TRBJ2-7,.,.,TRBV18,CASSPPGVAYEQYF,TGTGCCAGCTCACCCCCAGGGGTGGCCTACGAGCAGTACTTC
TRBJ1-3,TRBD1,.,TRBV28,CASRSSDRSLENTIYF,TGTGCCAGCAGATCCTCGGACAGGTCTCTTGAAAACACCATATATTTT
TRBJ2-4,TRBD2,.,TRBV6-5,CASRDTSGGGIQYF,TGTGCCAGCAGGGATACTAGCGGGGGTGGCATTCAGTACTTC
TRBJ1-2,.,.,TRBV12-5,CASGRDRNYGYTF,TGTGCTAGTGGCCGTGACAGGAACTATGGCTACACCTTC
TRBJ1-4,.,.,TRBV28,CASSNPAGHFEKLFF,TGTGCCAGCAGTAACCCGGCGGGGCATTTTGAAAAACTGTTTTTT
TRBJ1-2,TRBD1,.,TRBV6-5,CASISGTGHGTF,TGTGCCAGCATCTCCGGGACAGGACATGGGACCTTC
TRBJ2-3,TRBD2,.,TRBV27,CASSFLIAGTTDTQYF,TGTGCCAGCAGTTTCTTAATAGCGGGGACCACAGATACGCAGTATTTT
TRBJ2-2,TRBD2,.,TRBV24-1,CATSEPGLAGDTGELFF,TGTGCCACCAGTGAGCCCGGACTAGCGGGGGACACCGGGGAGCTGTTTTTT
TRBJ2-7,TRBD1,.,TRBV7-2,CASSLNHRFWGTGGTEQYF,TGTGCCAGCAGCTTGAACCACCGTTTCTGGGGGACAGGGGGCACCGAGCAGTACTTC
TRBJ2-1,TRBD2,.,TRBV3-1/TRBV3-2,CASSQTSGSLNEQFF,TGTGCCAGCAGCCAGACTAGCGGGAGTTTGAATGAGCAGTTCTTC